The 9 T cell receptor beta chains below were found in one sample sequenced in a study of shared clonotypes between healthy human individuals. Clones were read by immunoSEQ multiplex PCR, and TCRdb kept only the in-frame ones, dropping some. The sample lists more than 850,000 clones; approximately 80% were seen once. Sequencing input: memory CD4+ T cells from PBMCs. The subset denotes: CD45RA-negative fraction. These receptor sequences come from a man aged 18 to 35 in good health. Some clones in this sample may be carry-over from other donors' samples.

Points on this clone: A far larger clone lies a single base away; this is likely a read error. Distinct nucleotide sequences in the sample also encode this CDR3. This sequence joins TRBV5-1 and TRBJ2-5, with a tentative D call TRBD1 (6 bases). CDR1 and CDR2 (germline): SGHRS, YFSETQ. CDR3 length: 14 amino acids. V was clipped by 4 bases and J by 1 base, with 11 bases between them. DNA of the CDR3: TGCGCCAGCAGCCTCGGACAGATCCAAGAGACCCAGTACTTC. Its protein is CASSLGQIQETQYF.

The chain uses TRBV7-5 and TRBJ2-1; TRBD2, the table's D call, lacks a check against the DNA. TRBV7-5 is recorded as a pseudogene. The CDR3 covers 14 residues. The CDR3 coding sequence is TGTGTCAGAAGCTCCGGGACTAGCGGGAATGAGCAGTTCTTC. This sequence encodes CVRSSGTSGNEQFF.

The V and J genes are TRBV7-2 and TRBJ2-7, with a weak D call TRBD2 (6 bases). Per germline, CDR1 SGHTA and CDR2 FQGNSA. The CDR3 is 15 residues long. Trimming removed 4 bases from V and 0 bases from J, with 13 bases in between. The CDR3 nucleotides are TGTGCCAGCAGCTCCTTCGCGGGAACCTCCTACGAGCAGTACTTC. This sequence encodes CASSSFAGTSYEQYF. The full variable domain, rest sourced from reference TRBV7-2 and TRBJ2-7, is GAGVSQSPSNKVTEKGKDVELRCDPISGHTALYWYRQSLGQGLEFLIYFQGNSAPDKSGLPSDRFSAERTGGSVSTLTIQRTQQEDSAVYLCASSSFAGTSYEQYFGPGTRLTVT.

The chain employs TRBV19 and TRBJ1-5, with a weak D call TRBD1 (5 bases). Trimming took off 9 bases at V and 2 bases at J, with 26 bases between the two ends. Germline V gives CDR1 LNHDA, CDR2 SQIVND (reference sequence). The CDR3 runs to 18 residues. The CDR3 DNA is TGTGCCAGGGACTTTCGTGTACATCCCACGGGGGGCAATCAGCCCCAGCATTTT. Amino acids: CARDFRVHPTGGNQPQHF. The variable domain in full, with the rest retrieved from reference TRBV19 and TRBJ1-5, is DGGITQSPKYLFRKEGQNVTLSCEQNLNHDAMYWYRQDPGQGLRLIYYSQIVNDFQKGDIAEGYSVSREKKESFPLTVTSAQKNPTAFYLCARDFRVHPTGGNQPQHFGDGTRLSIL.

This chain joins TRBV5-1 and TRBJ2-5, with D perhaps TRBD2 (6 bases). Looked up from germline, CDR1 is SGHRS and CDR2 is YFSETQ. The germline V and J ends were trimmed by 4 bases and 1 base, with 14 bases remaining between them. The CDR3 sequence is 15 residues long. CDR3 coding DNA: TGCGCCAGCAGCAAACTAGCTAAATCCCAAGAGACCCAGTACTTC. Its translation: CASSKLAKSQETQYF.

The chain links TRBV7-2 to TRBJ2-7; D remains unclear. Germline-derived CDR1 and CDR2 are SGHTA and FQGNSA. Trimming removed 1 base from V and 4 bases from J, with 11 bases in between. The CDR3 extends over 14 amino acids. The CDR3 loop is CASSLDAPSYEQYF. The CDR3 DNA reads TGTGCCAGCAGCTTAGACGCGCCCTCTTACGAGCAGTACTTC.

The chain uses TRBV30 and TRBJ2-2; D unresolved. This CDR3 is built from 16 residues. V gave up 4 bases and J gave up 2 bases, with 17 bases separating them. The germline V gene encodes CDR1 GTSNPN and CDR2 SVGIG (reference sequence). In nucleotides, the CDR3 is TGTGCCTGGATCGCCGCTGCAGCGAGAAACACCGGGGAGCTGTTTTTT. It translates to CAWIAAAARNTGELFF. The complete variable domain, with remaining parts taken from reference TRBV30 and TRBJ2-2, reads SQTIHQWPATLVQPVGSPLSLECTVEGTSNPNLYWYRQAAGRGLQLLFYSVGIGQISSEVPQNLSASRPQDRQFILSSKKLLLSDSGFYLCAWIAAAARNTGELFFGEGSRLTVL.

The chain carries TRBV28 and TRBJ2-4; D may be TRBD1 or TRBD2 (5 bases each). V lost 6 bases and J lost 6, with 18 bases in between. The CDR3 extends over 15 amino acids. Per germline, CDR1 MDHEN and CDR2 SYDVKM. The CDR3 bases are TGTGCCAGCAGCCCAACTGGGACCCGGGGAAACATTCAGTACTTC. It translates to CASSPTGTRGNIQYF.

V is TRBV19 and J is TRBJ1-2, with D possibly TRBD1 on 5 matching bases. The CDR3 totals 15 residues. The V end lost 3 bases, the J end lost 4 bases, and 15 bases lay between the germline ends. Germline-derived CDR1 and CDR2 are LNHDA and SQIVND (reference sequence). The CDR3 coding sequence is TGTGCCAGTAGTATTCTGGGGACGCTTTCCTATGGCTACACCTTC. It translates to CASSILGTLSYGYTF.